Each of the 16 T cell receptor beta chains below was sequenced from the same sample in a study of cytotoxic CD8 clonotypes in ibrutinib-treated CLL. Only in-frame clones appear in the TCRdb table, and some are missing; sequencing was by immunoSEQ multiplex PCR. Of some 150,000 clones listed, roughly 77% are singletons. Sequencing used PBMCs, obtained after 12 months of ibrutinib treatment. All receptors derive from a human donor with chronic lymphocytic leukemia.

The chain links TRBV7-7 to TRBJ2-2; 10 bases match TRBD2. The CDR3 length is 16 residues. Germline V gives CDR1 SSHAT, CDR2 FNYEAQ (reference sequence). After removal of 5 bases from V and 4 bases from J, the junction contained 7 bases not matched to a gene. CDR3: CASSLSGGFRTGELFF. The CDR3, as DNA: TGTGCCAGCAGCCTTAGCGGGGGGTTTCGCACCGGGGAGCTGTTTTTT.

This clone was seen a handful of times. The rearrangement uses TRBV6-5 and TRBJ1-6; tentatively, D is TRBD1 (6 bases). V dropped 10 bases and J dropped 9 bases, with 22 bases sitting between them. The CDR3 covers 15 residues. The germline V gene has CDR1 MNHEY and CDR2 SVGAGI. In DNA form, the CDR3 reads TGTGCCACCAAGGGGGTTGGGGGATCAATTTCACCCCTCCACTTT. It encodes CATKGVGGSISPLHF.

The CDR3 DNA follows: TGTGCCAGCGGAAAGATTACAGGGGGCTTCTCGTACGAGCAGTACTTC. As protein: CASGKITGGFSYEQYF. The chain combines TRBV5-6 with TRBJ2-7; 9 bases match TRBD1. The V gene end was trimmed by 7 bases and the J gene end by 4 bases; junction bases not matched to a gene: 15. Germline V gene lookup returns CDR1 SGHDT and CDR2 YYEEEE. CDR3 length: 16 residues.

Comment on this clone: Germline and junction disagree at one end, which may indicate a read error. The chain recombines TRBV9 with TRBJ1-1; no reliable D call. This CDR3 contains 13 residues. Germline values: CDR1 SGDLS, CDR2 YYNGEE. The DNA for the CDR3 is TGTGCCAGCAGCGTAGGTAGGAACACTGGAGCTTTCTTT. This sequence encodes CASSVGRNTGAFF.

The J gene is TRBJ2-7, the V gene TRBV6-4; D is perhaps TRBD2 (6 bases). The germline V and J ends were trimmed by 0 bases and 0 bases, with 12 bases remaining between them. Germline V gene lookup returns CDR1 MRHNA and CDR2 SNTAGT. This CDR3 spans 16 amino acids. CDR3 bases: TGTGCCAGCAGTGACTCGGGGCGGGGATACTCCTACGAGCAGTACTTC. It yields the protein CASSDSGRGYSYEQYF.

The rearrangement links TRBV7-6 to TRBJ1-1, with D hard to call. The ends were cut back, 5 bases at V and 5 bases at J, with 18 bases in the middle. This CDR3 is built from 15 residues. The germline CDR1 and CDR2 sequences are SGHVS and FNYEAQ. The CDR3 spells CASSPPDSRRTEAFF. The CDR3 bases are TGTGCCAGCAGCCCCCCAGATTCGAGGAGGACTGAAGCTTTCTTT.

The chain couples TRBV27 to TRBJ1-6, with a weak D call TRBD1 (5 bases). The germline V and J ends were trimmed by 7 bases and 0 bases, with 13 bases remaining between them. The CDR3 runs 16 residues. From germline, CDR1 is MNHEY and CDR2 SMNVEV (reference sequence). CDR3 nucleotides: TGTGCCAGCAATATGGGGCAGAGCTCCTATAATTCACCCCTCCACTTT. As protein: CASNMGQSSYNSPLHF.

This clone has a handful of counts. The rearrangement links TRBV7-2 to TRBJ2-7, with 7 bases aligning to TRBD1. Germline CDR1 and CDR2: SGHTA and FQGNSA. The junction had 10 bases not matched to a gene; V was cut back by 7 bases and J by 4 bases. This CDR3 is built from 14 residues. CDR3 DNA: TGTGCCAGCAACTCTTACACAGGGGTTTACGAGCAGTACTTC. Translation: CASNSYTGVYEQYF.

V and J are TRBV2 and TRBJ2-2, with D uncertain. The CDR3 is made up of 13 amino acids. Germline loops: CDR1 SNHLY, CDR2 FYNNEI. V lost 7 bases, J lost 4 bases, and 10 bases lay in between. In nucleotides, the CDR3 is TGTGCCAGCACAAGAGACGTCACCGGGGAGCTGTTTTTT. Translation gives CASTRDVTGELFF.

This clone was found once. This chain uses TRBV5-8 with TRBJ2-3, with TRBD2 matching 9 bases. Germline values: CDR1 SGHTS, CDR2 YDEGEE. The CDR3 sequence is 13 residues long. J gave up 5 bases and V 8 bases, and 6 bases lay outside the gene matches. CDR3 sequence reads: CARAGGVEDTQYF. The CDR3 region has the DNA TGTGCCAGGGCGGGAGGGGTTGAAGATACGCAGTATTTT.

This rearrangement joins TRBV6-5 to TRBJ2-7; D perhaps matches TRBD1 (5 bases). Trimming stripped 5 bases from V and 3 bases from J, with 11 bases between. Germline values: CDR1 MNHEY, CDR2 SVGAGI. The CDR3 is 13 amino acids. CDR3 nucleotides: TGTGCCAGCAGTAAGGGGCTCAACTACGAGCAGTACTTC. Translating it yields CASSKGLNYEQYF.

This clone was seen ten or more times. CDR3 loop: CASVQGPYGYTF. The CDR3 coding sequence is TGTGCCAGCGTCCAGGGGCCCTATGGCTACACCTTC. The chain recombines TRBV19 with TRBJ1-2; the D gene is possibly TRBD1 (6 bases). V was pared by 9 bases and J by 4 bases, with 12 bases between. CDR3 length equals 12 residues. Germline loops: CDR1 LNHDA, CDR2 SQIVND (reference sequence).

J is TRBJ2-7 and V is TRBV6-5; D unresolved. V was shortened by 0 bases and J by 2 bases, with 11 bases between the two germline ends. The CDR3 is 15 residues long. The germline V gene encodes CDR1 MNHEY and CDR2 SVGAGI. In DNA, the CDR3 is TGTGCCAGCAGTTACTCCGCAGGTTTAACCTACGAGCAGTACTTC. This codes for CASSYSAGLTYEQYF.

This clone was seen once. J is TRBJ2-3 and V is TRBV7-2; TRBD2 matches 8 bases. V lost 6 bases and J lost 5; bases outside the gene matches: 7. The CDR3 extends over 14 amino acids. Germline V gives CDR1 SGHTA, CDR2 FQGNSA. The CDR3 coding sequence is TGTGCCAGCAGATACGGGAGGGCGGGAGATACGCAGTATTTT. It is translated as CASRYGRAGDTQYF.

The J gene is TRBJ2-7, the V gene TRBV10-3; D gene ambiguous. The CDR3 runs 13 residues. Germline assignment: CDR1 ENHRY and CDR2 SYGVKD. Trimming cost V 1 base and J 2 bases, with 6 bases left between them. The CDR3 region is CAISEYGTYEQYF. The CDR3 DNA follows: TGTGCCATCAGTGAGTATGGTACCTACGAGCAGTACTTC.

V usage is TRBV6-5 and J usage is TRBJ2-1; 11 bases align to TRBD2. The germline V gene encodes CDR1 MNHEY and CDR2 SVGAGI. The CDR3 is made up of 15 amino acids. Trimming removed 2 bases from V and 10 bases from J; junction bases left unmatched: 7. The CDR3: CASSYVALAGVEQFF. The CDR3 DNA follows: TGTGCCAGCAGTTACGTTGCACTAGCGGGAGTCGAGCAGTTCTTC.